What follows are 18 T cell receptor beta chains derived from one specimen sequenced in a study of shared clonotypes between healthy human individuals. Profiled with immunoSEQ multiplex PCR; TCRdb holds only in-frame clones, not every one. The table has more than 400,000 clones, approximately 95% seen once; the top ten hold about 0.06%. Sequencing was carried out using naive CD4+ T cells sorted from blood. Stated subset: CD45RA+ positively selected. All receptors derive from a woman aged 25 to 45 in good health.

This chain connects TRBV7-2 to TRBJ2-2; D call uncertain. Trimming cost V 1 base and J 7 bases, with 16 bases left between them. CDR3 length: 16 amino acids. CDR1 is SGHTA, CDR2 FQGNSA, per germline. The CDR3 nucleotides read TGTGCCAGCAGCTTAGATATGGCCTACCCTAGCGGGGAGCTGTTTTTT. This gives the protein CASSLDMAYPSGELFF.

This sequence joins TRBV18 and TRBJ1-1; D ambiguous. Looked up from germline, CDR1 is KGHSH and CDR2 is LQKENI. V was trimmed by 4 bases and J by 10 bases, leaving 19 bases between them. The CDR3 is 14 amino acids. This CDR3 reads CASSQVPAGWGAFF. The DNA for the CDR3 is TGTGCCAGCTCACAGGTACCGGCCGGTTGGGGAGCTTTCTTT.

This clone appeared a single time. The chain links TRBV27 to TRBJ2-3, with 7 bases aligning to TRBD2. The CDR3 runs 15 residues. V shed 3 bases and J 2 bases; nucleotides not matched to a gene: 5. Germline V gives CDR1 MNHEY, CDR2 SMNVEV (reference sequence). The CDR3 region has the DNA TGTGCCAGCAGTTTCCCTAGCGGAGACACAGATACGCAGTATTTT. This sequence encodes CASSFPSGDTDTQYF.

The rearrangement uses TRBV7-9 and TRBJ2-2; TRBD1 agrees at 8 bases. CDR3 size: 14 residues. Germline-derived CDR1 and CDR2 are SEHNR and FQNEAQ (reference sequence). Trimming cost V 3 bases and J 4 bases; bases outside gene matches: 1. Here the CDR3 reads CASSFQGATGELFF. In DNA, the CDR3 is TGTGCCAGCAGCTTCCAGGGGGCCACCGGGGAGCTGTTTTTT.

The V call is TRBV7-9, the J call TRBJ2-7; D not certain. The CDR3 is 15 residues long. Germline lookup yields CDR1 SEHNR and CDR2 FQNEAQ (reference sequence). With 1 base removed from V and 5 bases from J, the gap between germline ends came to 15 bases. CDR3 bases: TGTGCCAGCAGCTTAGGTGCTATAAAACCCCACGAGCAGTACTTC. Protein product: CASSLGAIKPHEQYF.

A single count supports this clone. V usage is TRBV7-2 and J usage is TRBJ1-5; tentatively, D is TRBD1 (5 bases). V shed 5 bases and J shed 7 bases, with 9 bases lying between them. Germline lookup yields CDR1 SGHTA and CDR2 FQGNSA. This CDR3 comprises 12 residues. CDR3 sequence (DNA): TGTGCCAGCAGCACCCAGGGACAGCCCCAGCATTTT. It translates to CASSTQGQPQHF.

The chain joins TRBV4-1 to TRBJ2-6, with D possibly TRBD1 on 6 matching bases. The CDR3 covers 16 residues. Germline loops: CDR1 MGHRA, CDR2 YSYEKL. Trimming cost V 7 bases and J 0 bases, with 13 bases left between them. In DNA form, the CDR3 reads TGCGCCAGCATCGACAGGCCCAGCTCTGGGGCCAACGTCCTGACTTTC. Protein sequence: CASIDRPSSGANVLTF.

The chain uses TRBV9 and TRBJ2-7; 8 bases are shared with TRBD1. The V gene's germline CDR1 is SGDLS and CDR2 YYNGEE. The CDR3 has 16 amino acids. V was clipped by 4 bases and J by 9 bases; unmatched bases: 18. CDR3 nucleotide sequence: TGTGCCAGCAGCCCAGGGACAGGTACACTTTCGTCTCCGCAGTACTTC. Translation gives CASSPGTGTLSSPQYF.

The chain carries TRBV6-1 and TRBJ2-7, with D hard to call. Trimming removed 6 bases at V and 0 bases at J, with 15 bases between. This CDR3 region has 15 residues. Germline CDR1 is MNHNS and CDR2 is SASEGT. CDR3 in DNA: TGTGCCAGCAGCCCGACGGCCTATAGCTCCTACGAGCAGTACTTC. As protein: CASSPTAYSSYEQYF.

This chain connects TRBV2 to TRBJ1-3; tentatively, D is TRBD1 (5 bases). This CDR3 spans 16 amino acids. The germline gives CDR1 SNHLY, CDR2 FYNNEI. Trimming stripped 3 bases from V and 4 bases from J, with 16 bases between. In DNA, the CDR3 is TGTGCCAGCAGTGATCCCCTGACAGTTGGAGGAAACACCATATATTTT. Translating gives CASSDPLTVGGNTIYF.

The J gene is TRBJ1-1, the V gene TRBV11-2; the D is unclear. The CDR3 runs 12 residues. The germline V gene encodes CDR1 SGHAT and CDR2 FQNNGV. Trimming stripped 5 bases from V and 5 bases from J, with 9 bases between. As DNA, the CDR3 is TGTGCCAGCAGCCCGGGTTGGACTGAAGCTTTCTTT. The encoded protein is CASSPGWTEAFF.

The J gene is TRBJ2-7, the V gene TRBV28; TRBD2 matches 8 bases. The CDR3 covers 15 residues. V was clipped by 3 bases and J by 6 bases; unmatched bases: 10. Germline lookup yields CDR1 MDHEN and CDR2 SYDVKM. DNA for the CDR3: TGTGCCAGCAGTTTCTTGGGAGCGGGAGTCTTCGAGCAGTACTTC. Residues: CASSFLGAGVFEQYF. The whole variable domain, remainder taken from reference TRBV28 and TRBJ2-7, is DVKVTQSSRYLVKRTGEKVFLECVQDMDHENMFWYRQDPGLGLRLIYFSYDVKMKEKGDIPEGYSVSREKKERFSLILESASTNQTSMYLCASSFLGAGVFEQYFGPGTRLTVT.

V and J are TRBV29-1 and TRBJ2-5; D is uncertain. Germline V gives CDR1 SQVTM, CDR2 ANQGSEA. The CDR3 consists of 12 residues. The V and J ends lost 2 bases and 4 bases respectively, with 8 bases between them. The CDR3 sequence: CSVETPGETQYF. The CDR3 nucleotides are TGCAGCGTTGAAACCCCGGGAGAGACCCAGTACTTC.

The rearrangement joins TRBV23-1 to TRBJ2-7; D might be TRBD1 or TRBD2, each matching 5 bases. TRBV23-1 qualifies as an ORF whose function is uncertain. V gave up 9 bases and J gave up 2 bases, with 14 bases separating them. This CDR3 region has 13 residues. The CDR3 loop reads CAREWDGAYEQYF. As DNA, the CDR3 is TGCGCCAGGGAGTGGGACGGAGCCTACGAGCAGTACTTC.

This clone was recorded only once. The chain recombines TRBV4-1 with TRBJ1-5; D not certain. Trimming left V 5 bases short and J 0 bases short, with 8 bases between. The CDR3 is 14 residues long. CDR1 is MGHRA and CDR2 is YSYEKL in the germline V gene. The CDR3 loop is CASSAGASNQPQHF. CDR3 DNA sequence: TGCGCCAGCAGCGCCGGAGCTAGCAATCAGCCCCAGCATTTT.

The chain carries TRBV13 and TRBJ1-1, with a possible D match to TRBD1 (5 bases). This CDR3 has 14 amino acids. In germline, CDR1 is PRHDT, CDR2 FYEKMQ (reference sequence). V was pared by 5 bases and J by 1 base, with 11 bases between. The CDR3 DNA reads as TGTGCCAGCAGCATCCGGGGGAAGAACACTGAAGCTTTCTTT. This sequence encodes CASSIRGKNTEAFF. Using reference TRBV13 and TRBJ1-1 for the parts outside the CDR3, the full variable domain is AAGVIQSPRHLIKEKRETATLKCYPIPRHDTVYWYQQGPGQDPQFLISFYEKMQSDKGSIPDRFSAQQFSDYHSELNMSSLELGDSALYFCASSIRGKNTEAFFGQGTRLTVV.

This chain links TRBV5-1 with TRBJ2-1; TRBD2 matches at 12 bases. CDR1 is SGHRS and CDR2 is YFSETQ in the germline V gene. The CDR3 is made up of 15 amino acids. The junction had 3 bases not matched to a gene; V was cut back by 2 bases and J by 6 bases. CDR3 nucleotides: TGCGCCAGCAGCTTCTCTAGCGGGAGGGCCAATGAGCAGTTCTTC. Its protein product is CASSFSSGRANEQFF.

The V gene is TRBV28, the J gene TRBJ2-7; 10 positions match TRBD2. J was trimmed by 5 bases and V by 6 bases; bases with no gene match: 10. This CDR3 contains 15 residues. CDR1 and CDR2 (germline): MDHEN, SYDVKM. The CDR3 nucleotides are TGTGCCAGCAGAGCCCCTAGCGGGAGTAAGAACGAGCAGTACTTC. It is translated as CASRAPSGSKNEQYF.